This T cell receptor (beta chain) comes out of a study of T cells in Graves' hyperthyroidism and ophthalmopathy. The CDR3 runs to 13 residues. The germline V and J ends were trimmed by 5 bases and 0 bases, with 7 bases remaining between them. Germline values: CDR1 GTSNPN, CDR2 SVGIG (reference sequence). Overall study findings and caveats: With a median lead of about six months before onset, the model predicted ophthalmopathy.

This clonotype has more than one count but fewer than ten. Its antigen is unknown. Authors of the study amplified TCR beta CDR3 regions from RNA transcripts. The HTBI set primed first-round TCR CDR3 RT-PCR. TCRdb independently ran MiXCR on the multiplex PCR reads; one entry per CDR3 protein. Among 500,000 to 650,000 distinct CDR3 sequences listed, 13% to 15% were seen once. The clonotype was recovered from a woman aged 40 to 50 with Graves' hyperthyroidism. The sample comprised blood. This sequence joins TRBV30 and TRBJ2-2, with D possibly being TRBD2 (5 bases). The CDR3 region has the DNA TGTGCCTGGGGAGGCGCGAACACCGGGGAGCTGTTTTTT. Protein: CAWGGANTGELFF.